This T cell receptor (beta chain) was recorded in a study of shared T cell receptors in the human thymus. Sequenced by immunoSEQ multiplex PCR; TCRdb stores in-frame clones only, minus some. The sample has hundreds of thousands of clones; around 87% are singletons. Trimming stripped 8 bases from V and 0 bases from J, with 8 bases between. Per germline, CDR1 PRHDT and CDR2 FYEKMQ (reference sequence). The CDR3 extends over 13 amino acids. The same data also went into a second study, on human thymus T cells. As reported in that work: Obtained as resections during corrective heart surgery, the thymus tissue was then studied.

This sequence originates from a boy younger than two with a congenital heart defect. The chain uses TRBV13 and TRBJ1-3; weak D call: TRBD1 (6 bases). The sample taken for sequencing was thymocytes. The CDR3 sequence is CASQQGSGNTIYF. The CDR3 region has the DNA TGTGCCAGCCAACAGGGCTCTGGAAACACCATATATTTT.